This T cell receptor beta chain was profiled in a study of T cell responses to AZD1222 COVID-19 vaccine. V lost 10 bases, J lost 2 bases, and 18 bases lay in between. CDR3 size: 14 residues. Germline values: CDR1 MDHEN, CDR2 SYDVKM. Method: immunoSEQ multiplex PCR; TCRdb's copy keeps in-frame clones and lacks some. The sample yields roughly 65,000 clones, 88% seen once. The TCR sequence derives from an adult in good health. The V call is TRBV28, the J call TRBJ2-7; D gene ambiguous. The sample in question was peripheral blood, obtained on day 0 of AZD1222 vaccination. In nucleotides, the CDR3 is TGTGCCACTAAATCCTCTGAGTCAGCCTACGAGCAGTACTTC. Translated, it gives CATKSSESAYEQYF.